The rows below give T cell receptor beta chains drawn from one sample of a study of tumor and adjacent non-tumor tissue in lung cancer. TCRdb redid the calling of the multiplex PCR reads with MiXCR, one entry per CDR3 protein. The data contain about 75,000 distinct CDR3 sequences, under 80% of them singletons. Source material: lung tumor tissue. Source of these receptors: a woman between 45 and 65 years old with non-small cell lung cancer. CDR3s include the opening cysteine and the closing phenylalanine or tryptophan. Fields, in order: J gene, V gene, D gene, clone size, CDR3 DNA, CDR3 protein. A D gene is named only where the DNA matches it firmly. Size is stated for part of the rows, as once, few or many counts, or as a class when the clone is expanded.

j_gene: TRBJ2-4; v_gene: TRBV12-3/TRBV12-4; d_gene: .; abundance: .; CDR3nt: TGTGCTAGCAGCACCGACGTGACAGAAAACATTCAGTACTTC; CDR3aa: CASSTDVTENIQYF
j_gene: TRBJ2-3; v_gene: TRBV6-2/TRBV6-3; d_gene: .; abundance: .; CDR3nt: TGTGCCAACAGTTCCCCCTGCCTCGGGGATACGCAGTATTTT; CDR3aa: CANSSPCLGDTQYF
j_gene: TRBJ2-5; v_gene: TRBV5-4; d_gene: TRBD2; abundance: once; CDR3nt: TGTCCCAACAGCCCGGGGGGGGCTAGCGCTGAGACCCAGTACTTC; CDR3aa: CPNSPGGASAETQYF
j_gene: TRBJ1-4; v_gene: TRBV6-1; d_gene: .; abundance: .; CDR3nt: TGTGCCAGCAGTGATCGCCTCGGCGTGACAGGCAATGAAAAACTGTTTTTT; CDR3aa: CASSDRLGVTGNEKLFF
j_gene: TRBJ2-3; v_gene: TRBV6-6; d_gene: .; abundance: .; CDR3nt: TGCGCCAGCAATACCCAGGGACACACAGATACGCAGTATTTT; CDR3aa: CASNTQGHTDTQYF
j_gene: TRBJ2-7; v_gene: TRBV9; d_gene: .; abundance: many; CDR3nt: TGTGCCAGCAGCGTACGCAGGGACGACTACGAGCAGTACTTC; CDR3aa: CASSVRRDDYEQYF
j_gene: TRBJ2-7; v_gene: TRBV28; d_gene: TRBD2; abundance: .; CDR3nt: TGTGCCAGCAACCCTGGTGGTAGCGGGACGGTCAAGCAGTACTTC; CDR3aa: CASNPGGSGTVKQYF
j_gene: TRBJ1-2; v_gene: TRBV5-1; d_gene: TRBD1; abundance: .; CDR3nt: TGCGCCAGCAGCCTGAGGACAGGGGGCCGGGCCTATGGCTACATCTTC; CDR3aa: CASSLRTGGRAYGYIF
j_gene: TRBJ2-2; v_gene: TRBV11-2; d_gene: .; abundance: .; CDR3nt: TGTAGCAACAGTCTTGGTAGGGACACCGGGGAGCTGTTTTTT; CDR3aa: CSNSLGRDTGELFF
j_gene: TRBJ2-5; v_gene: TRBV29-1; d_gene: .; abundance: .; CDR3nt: TGCAGCGTTGAAGGAGGTGGAATACCCCGAGAAGAGACCCAGTACTTC; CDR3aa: CSVEGGGIPREETQYF
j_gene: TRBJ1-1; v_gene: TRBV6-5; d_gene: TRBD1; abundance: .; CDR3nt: TGTGCCAGCACCTCACAGGGGACTCTCACTGAAGCTTTCTTT; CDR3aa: CASTSQGTLTEAFF
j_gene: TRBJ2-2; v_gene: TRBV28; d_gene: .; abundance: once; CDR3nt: TGTGCCAGCAATCCCAACAGGGAGCACCGATACACCGGGGAGCTGTTTTTT; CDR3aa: CASNPNREHRYTGELFF
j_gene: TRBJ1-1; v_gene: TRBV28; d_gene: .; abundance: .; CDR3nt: TGTGCCAGCAGTTTATCGGGAAGGAACTCTGACGCTTTCTTT; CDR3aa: CASSLSGRNSDAFF
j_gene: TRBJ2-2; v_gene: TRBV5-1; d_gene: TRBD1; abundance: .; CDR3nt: TGCGACAGCAGCTTGGGACAGGCGAACACCGGGGAGCTGTTTTTT; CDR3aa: CDSSLGQANTGELFF
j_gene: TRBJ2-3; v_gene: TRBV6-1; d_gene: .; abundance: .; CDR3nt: TGTACCAGCGGCGATAGGGAGCAAACTATGCAGTATTTT; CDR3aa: CTSGDREQTMQYF
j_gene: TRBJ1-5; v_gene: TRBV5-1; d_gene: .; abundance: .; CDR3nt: .; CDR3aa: CASSVGAGAQPRHF
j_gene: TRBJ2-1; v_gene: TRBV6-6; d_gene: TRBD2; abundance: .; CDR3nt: TGTGCCAGCGGGAGCGGGAGGACCTATAATGAGCAGTCCTTC; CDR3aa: CASGSGRTYNEQSF
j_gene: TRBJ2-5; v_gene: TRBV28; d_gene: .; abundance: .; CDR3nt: TGTGCCAGCAGTCCGATACAAGAGACCAAGTACTTC; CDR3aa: CASSPIQETKYF
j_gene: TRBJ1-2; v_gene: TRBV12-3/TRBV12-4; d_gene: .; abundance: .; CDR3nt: TGTGCCACCCCTAGGGAACGCGGTGACTACACCTTC; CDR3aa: CATPRERGDYTF
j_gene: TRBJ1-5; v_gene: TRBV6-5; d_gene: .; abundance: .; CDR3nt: TGTGCCAGCAGTAACTCGACGGCGGGGGGACAGCCCCAGCATTTT; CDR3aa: CASSNSTAGGQPQHF
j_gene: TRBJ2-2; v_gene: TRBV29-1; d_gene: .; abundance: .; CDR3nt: TGCAGCGTTGAGGGATTAATGAACACCGGGGAGCTGTTTTTT; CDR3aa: CSVEGLMNTGELFF
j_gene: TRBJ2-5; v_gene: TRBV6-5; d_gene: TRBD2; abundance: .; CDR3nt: TGTGCCAGTGGGAGACTAGCGGACTTGCAAGAGACCCAGTACTTC; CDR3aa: CASGRLADLQETQYF
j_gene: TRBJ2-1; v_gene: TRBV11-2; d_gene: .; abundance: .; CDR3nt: TGTGCCAGTACTACGGGGCTGTGTAATGTGCAGTTCTTC; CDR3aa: CASTTGLCNVQFF
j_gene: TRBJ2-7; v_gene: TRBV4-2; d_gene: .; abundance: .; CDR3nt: TGTCCCACCAGTCAAGAAGATACCTACGAGCAGTACTTC; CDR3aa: CPTSQEDTYEQYF
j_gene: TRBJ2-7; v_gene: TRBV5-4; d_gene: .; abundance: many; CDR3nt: TGTGCCAGCAGTTACTCAGGGTCAGGGCAGTACTTC; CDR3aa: CASSYSGSGQYF
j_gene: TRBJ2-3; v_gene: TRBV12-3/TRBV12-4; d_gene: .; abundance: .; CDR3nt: TGTACCAGCAGTATACTAGAGCTCACAGATGCGCAGTATTTT; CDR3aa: CTSSILELTDAQYF
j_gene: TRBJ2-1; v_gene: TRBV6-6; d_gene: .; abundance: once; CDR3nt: TGTGCCAGCAGTTACGGGCTAGGGACGGGAAGGCCTAATGAGCAATTCTTC; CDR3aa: CASSYGLGTGRPNEQFF
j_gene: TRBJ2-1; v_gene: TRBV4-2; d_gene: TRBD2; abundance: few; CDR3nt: TGTGCCAGCAGCCCCCAGCGGGAGACTTGCAATGAGCAGTCCTTC; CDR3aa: CASSPQRETCNEQSF
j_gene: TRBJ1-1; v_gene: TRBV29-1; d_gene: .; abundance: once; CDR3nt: TGCAGCGTTAAGTGGCAGGAGGGTACTGAAGCATTCTTT; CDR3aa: CSVKWQEGTEAFF
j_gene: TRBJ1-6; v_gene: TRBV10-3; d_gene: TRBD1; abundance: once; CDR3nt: TGTACCTCCGGACAGGGGTATTCACCCCTCCACTTT; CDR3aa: CTSGQGYSPLHF
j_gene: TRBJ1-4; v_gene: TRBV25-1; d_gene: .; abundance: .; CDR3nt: TGTGCCAGCAGTGAATTAAACAGGGATTCTGAAAAACTGTTTTTT; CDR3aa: CASSELNRDSEKLFF
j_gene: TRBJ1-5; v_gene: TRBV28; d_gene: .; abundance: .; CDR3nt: TGTGCCAGCATTCCCGGACCAGACAATCAGCCTCAGCATTTT; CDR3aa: CASIPGPDNQPQHF
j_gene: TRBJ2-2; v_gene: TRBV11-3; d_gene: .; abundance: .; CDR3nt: TGTCCCAGCAGCCTAGTGAGGGGCACCGGGGAGCTGTTTTTT; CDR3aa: CPSSLVRGTGELFF
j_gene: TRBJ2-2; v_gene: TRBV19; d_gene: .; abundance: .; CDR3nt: TGTGCCAGTAGTCCAAACCGACTCTTGGACAGAGCGAACACCGGGGAGCTGGTTTTT; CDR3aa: CASSPNRLLDRANTGELVF
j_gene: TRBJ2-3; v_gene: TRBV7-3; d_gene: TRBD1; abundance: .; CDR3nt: TGTGCCAGCAGCTTAAACCCCCAGGGGGAAGGGGCTATCAATCAGCCTCAGTATTTT; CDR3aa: CASSLNPQGEGAINQPQYF
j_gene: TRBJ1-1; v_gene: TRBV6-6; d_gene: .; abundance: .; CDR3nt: .; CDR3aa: CANSYFGNVEAFF
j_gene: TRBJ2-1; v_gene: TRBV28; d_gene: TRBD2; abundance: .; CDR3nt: TGTGCCAGAGGTTGGACACTAGCGGGAGACAATGAGGAGTTCTTC; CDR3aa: CARGWTLAGDNEEFF
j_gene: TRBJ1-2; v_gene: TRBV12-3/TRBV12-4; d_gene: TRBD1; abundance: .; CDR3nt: TGTGCCAGCAGTGGACAGGAATTAGGGAAAGATGGCTACACCTTC; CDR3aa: CASSGQELGKDGYTF
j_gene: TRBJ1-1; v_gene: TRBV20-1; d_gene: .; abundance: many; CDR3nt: TGCAGTGCTAGTGCTCAGGTGTCAAACACTGAAGCTTTCTTT; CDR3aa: CSASAQVSNTEAFF
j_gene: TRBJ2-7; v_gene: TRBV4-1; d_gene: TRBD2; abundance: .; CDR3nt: TGTGCCAGCAGCCAAGACCGGGGGGACTACGTGCAGTACTTC; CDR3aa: CASSQDRGDYVQYF
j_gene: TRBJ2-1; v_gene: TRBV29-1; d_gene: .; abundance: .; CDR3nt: TGCAGCGTTGAATTTCCGACTAGGAGCTCCTACAATGAGCGGTTCTTC; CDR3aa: CSVEFPTRSSYNERFF
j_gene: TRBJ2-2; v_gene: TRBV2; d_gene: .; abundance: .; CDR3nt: TGTGCCAGCATTGCAGTGGGGGACACCGGGAAGCTGTTTTTT; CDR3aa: CASIAVGDTGKLFF
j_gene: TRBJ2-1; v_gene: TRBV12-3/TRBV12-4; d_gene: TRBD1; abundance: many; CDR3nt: TGTGCCAGCAGTTTTACAGGGGGATACAATGAGCAGTTCTTC; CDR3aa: CASSFTGGYNEQFF
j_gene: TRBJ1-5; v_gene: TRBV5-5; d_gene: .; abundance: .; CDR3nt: TGTGCCAGCAGTAGGGGTTTTCATCTGCCCCAGCATTTT; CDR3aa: CASSRGFHLPQHF
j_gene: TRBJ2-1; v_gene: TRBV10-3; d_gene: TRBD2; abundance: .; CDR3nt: TGTGCCATCAGTGAGTCAGGGACTAACGTGCTGAATGAGCAGTCCTTC; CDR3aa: CAISESGTNVLNEQSF
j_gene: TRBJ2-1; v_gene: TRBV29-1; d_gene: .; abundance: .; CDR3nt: TGCAGTGTTGAAGGGTTCGGCGGGGCAACCTCCTACAATGAGCAGTTCTTC; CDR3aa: CSVEGFGGATSYNEQFF
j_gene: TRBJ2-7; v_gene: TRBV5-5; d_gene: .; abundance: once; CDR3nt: TGTGCCAGCAGCCTGACACTGGGGAACCGGTCCTACAAGCAGTACTTC; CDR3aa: CASSLTLGNRSYKQYF